This T cell receptor (beta chain) derives from a study of blood T cell repertoires in COVID-19. Germline CDR1 is GTSNPN and CDR2 is SVGIG (reference sequence). The CDR3 runs to 13 residues. The junction had 2 bases not matched to a gene; V was cut back by 5 bases and J by 2 bases. Under the authors' procedure: Reference gene primer amplification yielded estimated nucleated cell counts. Method: immunoSEQ multiplex PCR; TCRdb's copy keeps in-frame clones and lacks some. V and J calls and clone size follow that table, whereas D and trimming were derived from the DNA. Among 300,000 to 450,000 clones listed, 85% were seen once. To note about this clone: Other nucleotide sequences in the sample specify the same CDR3.

Sequencing input: peripheral blood. The genes are TRBV30 and TRBJ1-2; 10 nucleotides agree with TRBD1. This receptor was obtained from a woman aged 18-29 years with acute or convalescent COVID-19. The CDR3 DNA follows: TGTGCCTGGGGGGACAGGGGAAACTATGGCTACACCTTC. Translated, it gives CAWGDRGNYGYTF.